This T cell receptor (beta chain) emerged from a study of blood T cell repertoires in COVID-19. Turning to the study itself: From the United States, Italy and Spain came samples of acute and convalescent COVID-19. T cells, B-cell-depleted T cells, or PBMCs provided the cDNA or gDNA that served as material.

Source study methods: By means of reference gene primer amplification, nucleated cell counts were estimated. Clones were read by immunoSEQ multiplex PCR, and TCRdb kept only the in-frame ones, dropping some. Clone size and the V and J calls come from that table; the DNA yielded D and trimming. The table includes roughly 60,000 clones, around 87% detected once. The sample consisted of peripheral blood. The TCR was taken from a human donor with active COVID-19. The donor label of this sample is uncertain.

This CDR3 reads CASSMVGYTEAFF. The CDR3, as DNA: TGTGCCAGTAGTATGGTGGGCTACACTGAAGCTTTCTTT. The chain links TRBV19 to TRBJ1-1; D not resolved. CDR1 is LNHDA, CDR2 SQIVND, per germline (reference sequence). CDR3 length: 13 residues. Trimming took 3 bases from V and 3 from J, leaving 8 bases between them.